The 13 T cell receptor beta chains below were found in one sample sequenced in a study of control samples from healthy donors and cancer patients. This table comes from immunoSEQ multiplex PCR, and its TCRdb copy is limited to in-frame clones, with some not included. There are 45,000 to 60,000 clones in the sample; approximately 90% occur only once, and around 15% lies in the top ten. Sequenced: PBMCs. All receptors come from a man between 60 and 70 years old with head and neck cancer.

V and J are TRBV10-3 and TRBJ2-7; weak D call: TRBD1 (8 bases). CDR3 length: 16 residues. The germline V and J ends were trimmed by 0 bases and 6 bases, with 18 bases remaining between them. Looked up from germline, CDR1 is ENHRY and CDR2 is SYGVKD. The CDR3 spells CAISESRTGRLAEQYF. DNA for the CDR3: TGTGCCATCAGTGAGTCTAGGACAGGGAGACTAGCCGAGCAGTACTTC.

This rearrangement joins TRBV15 to TRBJ1-5; weak D call: TRBD1 (6 bases). Trimming took 4 bases from V and 2 from J, leaving 12 bases between them. The CDR3 is 15 residues long. Germline CDR1 reads LNHNV; CDR2 reads YYDKDF (reference sequence). This chain's CDR3 is CATSKYREGNQPQHF. The CDR3 DNA reads as TGTGCCACCAGCAAGTACAGGGAGGGCAATCAGCCCCAGCATTTT.

The rearrangement links TRBV7-8 to TRBJ1-1; a weak D match, TRBD1 (6 bases). CDR1 and CDR2 from the germline V gene are SGHVS and FQNEAQ. This CDR3 has 16 amino acids. V was trimmed by 4 bases and J by 4 bases, leaving 19 bases between them. The CDR3 DNA follows: TGTGCCAGCAGCTACCGACAGGCGGCAGCTCTCACTGAAGCTTTCTTT. Translating it yields CASSYRQAAALTEAFF.

This rearrangement joins TRBV7-9 to TRBJ2-2, with TRBD1 identical over 9 bases. CDR1 and CDR2 (germline): SEHNR, FQNEAQ (reference sequence). The CDR3 has 14 amino acids. J gave up 7 bases and V 6 bases, and 6 bases lay outside the gene matches. The CDR3 nucleotides are TGTGCCAGCAGACTACAGGGGGCTAGCGGGGAGCTGTTTTTT. Translated: CASRLQGASGELFF.

The rearrangement uses TRBV2 and TRBJ2-2; 8 positions match TRBD1. Losses at the gene ends were 6 bases for V and 5 bases for J; bases not matched to a gene: 5. The CDR3 length is 14 residues. Looked up from germline, CDR1 is SNHLY and CDR2 is FYNNEI. CDR3 nucleotides: TGTGCCAGCAGCTGGACAGGGAGTACCGGGGAGCTGTTTTTT. Translated, it gives CASSWTGSTGELFF.

The chain recombines TRBV5-4 with TRBJ1-1; no reliable D call. Germline values: CDR1 SGHNT, CDR2 YYREEE (reference sequence). Trimming left V 0 bases short and J 2 bases short, with 11 bases between. The CDR3 loop spans 15 amino acids. CDR3 DNA: TGTGCCAGCAGCTTGGAGCCCGGAGCCAACACTGAAGCTTTCTTT. This encodes CASSLEPGANTEAFF.

The chain has TRBV29-1 and TRBJ1-1; 11 nucleotides match TRBD1. The CDR3 has 13 amino acids. Germline V CDR1 and CDR2: SQVTM, ANQGSEA. The trim removed 5 bases at V and 6 bases at J, leaving 5 bases unmatched. For the CDR3, the DNA is TGCAGCGTTCCCGGGACAGGGGGTGCTGAAGCTTTCTTT. Protein sequence: CSVPGTGGAEAFF.

V usage is TRBV2 and J usage is TRBJ2-1; D is possibly TRBD2 (6 bases). V was shortened by 6 bases and J by 9 bases, with 9 bases between the two germline ends. This CDR3 has 11 residues. CDR1 is SNHLY, CDR2 FYNNEI, per germline. The CDR3: CASRLAGEQFF. The CDR3 nucleotides read TGTGCCAGCAGACTAGCTGGTGAGCAGTTCTTC.

The rearrangement uses TRBV7-9 and TRBJ2-3; unclear D gene. Trimming removed 1 base from V and 4 bases from J, with 15 bases in between. CDR3 size: 16 residues. Germline values: CDR1 SEHNR, CDR2 FQNEAQ (reference sequence). The CDR3 region has the DNA TGTGCCAGCAGCTTAGGTTCTGGAATAAGCGCAGATACGCAGTATTTT. Its protein is CASSLGSGISADTQYF.

CDR3 amino acids: CASSQGLAGGLAEQFF. CDR3 DNA sequence: TGTGCCAGCAGTCAGGGACTAGCGGGGGGGCTGGCTGAGCAGTTCTTC. V and J are TRBV7-9 and TRBJ2-1; 16 nucleotides agree with TRBD2. V was clipped by 6 bases and J by 9 bases; unmatched bases: 8. CDR1 is SEHNR, CDR2 FQNEAQ, per germline (reference sequence). This CDR3 spans 16 amino acids.

The chain has TRBV28 and TRBJ1-6, with 11 bases matching TRBD1. This CDR3 is 15 amino acids long. Unmatched junction bases numbered 5, after V lost 6 bases and J lost 7 bases. From germline, CDR1 is MDHEN and CDR2 SYDVKM. The DNA for the CDR3 is TGTGCCAGCAGAACGGGACAGGGGGGAAATTCACCCCTCCACTTT. Translated: CASRTGQGGNSPLHF.

In its sample, this clone was seen once. V and J are TRBV12-3 or TRBV12-4 and TRBJ2-3; weak D call: TRBD1 (6 bases). The V end lost 3 bases, the J end lost 3 bases, and 7 bases lay between the germline ends. The CDR3 sequence is 13 residues long. CDR3 loop: CASSFRGTDTQYF. The CDR3 bases are TGTGCCAGCAGTTTTAGGGGGACAGATACGCAGTATTTT.

The genes are TRBV6-1 and TRBJ1-5; the match to TRBD1 covers 10 bases. This CDR3 comprises 16 residues. The ends lost 0 bases at V and 6 bases at J; junction bases unmatched: 5. Germline V gene lookup returns CDR1 MNHNS and CDR2 SASEGT. CDR3 nucleotide sequence: TGTGCCAGCAGTGAAGCTGGGACAGGGGCCGGTCAGCCCCAGCATTTT. This gives the protein CASSEAGTGAGQPQHF.